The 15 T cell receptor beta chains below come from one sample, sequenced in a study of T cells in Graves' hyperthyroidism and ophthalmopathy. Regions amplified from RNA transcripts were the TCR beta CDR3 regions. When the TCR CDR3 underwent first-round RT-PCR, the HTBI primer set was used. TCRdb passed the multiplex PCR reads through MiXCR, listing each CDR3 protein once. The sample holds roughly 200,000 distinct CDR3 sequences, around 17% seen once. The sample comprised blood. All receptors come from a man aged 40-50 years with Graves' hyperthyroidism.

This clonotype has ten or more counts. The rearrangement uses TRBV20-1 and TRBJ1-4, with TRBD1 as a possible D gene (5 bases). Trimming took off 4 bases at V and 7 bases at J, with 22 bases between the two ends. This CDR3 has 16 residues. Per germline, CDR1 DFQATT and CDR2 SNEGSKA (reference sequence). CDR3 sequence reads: CSATSVLRGGSEKLFF. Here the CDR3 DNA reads TGCAGTGCTACCTCGGTTTTAAGGGGAGGGAGTGAAAAACTGTTTTTT.

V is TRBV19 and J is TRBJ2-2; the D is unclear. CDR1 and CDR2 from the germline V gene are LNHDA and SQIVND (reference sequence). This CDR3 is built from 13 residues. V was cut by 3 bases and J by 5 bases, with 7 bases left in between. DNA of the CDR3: TGTGCCAGTAGTATCACCCCGACCGGGGAGCTGTTTTTT. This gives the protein CASSITPTGELFF.

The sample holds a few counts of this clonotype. The CDR3, as DNA: TGTGCCAGCAGTGACCTTACCGGATCTGGGCAGTTCTTC. Translating gives CASSDLTGSGQFF. The chain has TRBV6-4 and TRBJ2-1; D remains ambiguous. V was cut by 2 bases and J by 12 bases, with 14 bases left in between. The CDR3 contains 13 residues. The germline gives CDR1 MRHNA, CDR2 SNTAGT.

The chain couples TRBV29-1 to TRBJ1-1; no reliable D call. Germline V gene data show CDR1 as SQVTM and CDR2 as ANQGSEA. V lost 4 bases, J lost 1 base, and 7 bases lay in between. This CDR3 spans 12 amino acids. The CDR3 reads CSVGPENTEAFF. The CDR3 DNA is TGCAGCGTTGGACCGGAGAACACTGAAGCTTTCTTT.

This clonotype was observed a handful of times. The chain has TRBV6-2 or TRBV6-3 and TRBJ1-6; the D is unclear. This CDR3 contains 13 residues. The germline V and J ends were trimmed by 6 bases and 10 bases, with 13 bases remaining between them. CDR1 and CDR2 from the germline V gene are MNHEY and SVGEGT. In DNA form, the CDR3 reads TGTGCCAGCAGGAGACCGGGAGGCTCACCCCTCCACTTT. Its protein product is CASRRPGGSPLHF.

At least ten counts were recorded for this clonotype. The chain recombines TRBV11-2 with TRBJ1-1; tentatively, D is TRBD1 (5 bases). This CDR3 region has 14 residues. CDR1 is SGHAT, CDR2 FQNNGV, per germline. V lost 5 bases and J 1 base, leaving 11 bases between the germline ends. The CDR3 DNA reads TGTGCCAGCAGCGGCCGACAGTCGAACACTGAAGCTTTCTTT. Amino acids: CASSGRQSNTEAFF.

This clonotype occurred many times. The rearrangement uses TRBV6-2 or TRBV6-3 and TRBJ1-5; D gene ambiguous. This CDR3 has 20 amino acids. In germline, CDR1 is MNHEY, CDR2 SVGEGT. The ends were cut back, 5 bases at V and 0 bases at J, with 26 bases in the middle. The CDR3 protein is CASSLDRRTHEAYSNQPQHF. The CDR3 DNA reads TGTGCCAGCAGTCTCGATCGGCGGACCCACGAAGCCTATAGCAATCAGCCCCAGCATTTT.

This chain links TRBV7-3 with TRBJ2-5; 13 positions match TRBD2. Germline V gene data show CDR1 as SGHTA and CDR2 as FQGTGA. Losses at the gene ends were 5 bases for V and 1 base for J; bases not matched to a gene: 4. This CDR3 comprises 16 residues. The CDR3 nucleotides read TGTGCCAGCAGCCGACTAGCGGGGGGCCTCCAAGAGACCCAGTACTTC. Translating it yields CASSRLAGGLQETQYF.

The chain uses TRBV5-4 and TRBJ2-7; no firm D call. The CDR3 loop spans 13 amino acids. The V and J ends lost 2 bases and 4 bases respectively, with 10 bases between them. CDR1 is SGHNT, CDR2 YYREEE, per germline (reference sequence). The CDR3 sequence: CASSLNPLYEQYF. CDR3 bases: TGTGCCAGCAGCTTAAACCCACTTTACGAGCAGTACTTC.

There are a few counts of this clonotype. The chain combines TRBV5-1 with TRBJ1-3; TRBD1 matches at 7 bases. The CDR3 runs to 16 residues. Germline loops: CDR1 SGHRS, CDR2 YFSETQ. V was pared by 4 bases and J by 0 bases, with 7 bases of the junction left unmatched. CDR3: CASSMGQTVSGNTIYF. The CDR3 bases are TGCGCCAGCAGCATGGGACAGACAGTCTCTGGAAACACCATATATTTT.

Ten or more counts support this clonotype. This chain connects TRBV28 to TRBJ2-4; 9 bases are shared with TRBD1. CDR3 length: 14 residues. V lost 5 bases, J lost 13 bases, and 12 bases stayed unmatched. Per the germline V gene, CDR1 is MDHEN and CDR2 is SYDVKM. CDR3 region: CASSPPGQGNRQYF. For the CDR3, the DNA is TGTGCCAGCAGTCCGCCGGGACAGGGTAATCGGCAGTACTTC.

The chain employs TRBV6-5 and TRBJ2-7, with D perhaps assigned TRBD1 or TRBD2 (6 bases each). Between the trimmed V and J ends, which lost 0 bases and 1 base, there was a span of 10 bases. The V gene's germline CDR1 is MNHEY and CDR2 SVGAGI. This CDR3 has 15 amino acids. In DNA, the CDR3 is TGTGCCAGCAGTTACTCGTCGGGGGCATCCTACGAGCAGTACTTC. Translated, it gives CASSYSSGASYEQYF.

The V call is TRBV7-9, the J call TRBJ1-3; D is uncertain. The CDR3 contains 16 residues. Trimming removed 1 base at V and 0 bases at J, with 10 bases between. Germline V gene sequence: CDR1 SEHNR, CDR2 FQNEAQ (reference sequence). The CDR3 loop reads CASSLELPGSGNTIYF. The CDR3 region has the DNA TGTGCCAGCAGCTTAGAACTGCCAGGCTCTGGAAACACCATATATTTT.

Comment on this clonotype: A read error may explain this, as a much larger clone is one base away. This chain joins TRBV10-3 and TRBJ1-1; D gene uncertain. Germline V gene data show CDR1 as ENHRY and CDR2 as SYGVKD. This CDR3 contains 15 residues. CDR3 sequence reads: CAISESAVGNTEVFF. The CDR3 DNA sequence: TGTGCCATCAGTGAGTCCGCGGTGGGGAACACTGAAGTTTTCTTT.

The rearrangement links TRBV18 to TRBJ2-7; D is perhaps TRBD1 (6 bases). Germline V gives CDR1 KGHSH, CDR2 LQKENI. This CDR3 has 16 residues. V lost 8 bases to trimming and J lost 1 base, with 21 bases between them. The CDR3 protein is CASRPSLTGISYEQYF. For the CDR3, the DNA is TGTGCCAGCCGACCCTCCTTGACAGGAATTTCCTACGAGCAGTACTTC.